These 9 T cell receptor beta chains were sequenced from one sample in a study of blood T cell repertoires in COVID-19. TCRdb's table, derived via immunoSEQ multiplex PCR, lists solely in-frame clones and lacks some. The table records about 270,000 clones, approximately 89% of them present only once. Sequencing was done on a sample of PBMCs or T cells enriched from blood (not recorded which). The source of these receptors is a man aged 35-49 years who had been exposed to COVID-19.

This chain connects TRBV18 to TRBJ1-2; D possibly corresponds to TRBD1 (5 bases). Germline values: CDR1 KGHSH, CDR2 LQKENI. V was trimmed by 2 bases and J by 6 bases, leaving 7 bases between them. The CDR3 is 12 amino acids. CDR3 sequence reads: CASSPDSHGYTF. The CDR3 coding sequence is TGTGCCAGCTCACCAGACAGTCATGGCTACACCTTC.

This CDR3 is CASSQGQGVYSYEQYF. The CDR3 DNA sequence: TGTGCCAGCAGCCAAGGTCAAGGGGTATACTCCTACGAGCAGTACTTC. V is TRBV4-2 and J is TRBJ2-7, with D perhaps matching TRBD1 (5 bases). The CDR3 is made up of 16 amino acids. Germline V gives CDR1 LGHNA, CDR2 YNFKEQ. V was trimmed by 1 base and J by 0 bases, leaving 13 bases between them.

The V call is TRBV7-9, the J call TRBJ1-2; 7 positions match TRBD1. The CDR3 runs 12 residues. V shed 3 bases and J 14 bases; nucleotides not matched to a gene: 9. CDR1 SEHNR and CDR2 FQNEAQ come from the germline V gene (reference sequence). The chain's CDR3 is CASSFLQGSLTF. The DNA of the CDR3 is TGTGCCAGCAGCTTCCTACAGGGGTCTTTAACCTTC.

This chain connects TRBV7-3 to TRBJ1-1, with 7 positions matching TRBD1. V trimming: 8 bases; J trimming: 0 bases; junction bases outside the gene matches: 6. CDR3 length: 14 amino acids. Germline CDR1 is SGHTA and CDR2 is FQGTGA. Here the CDR3 DNA reads TGTGCCAGCTCGAGGGACAGTTTGAACACTGAAGCTTTCTTT. It specifies CASSRDSLNTEAFF. Supplemented by reference TRBV7-3 and TRBJ1-1, the full variable domain reads GAGVSQTPSNKVTEKGKYVELRCDPISGHTALYWYRQSLGQGPEFLIYFQGTGAADDSGLPNDRFFAVRPEGSVSTLKIQRTERGDSAVYLCASSRDSLNTEAFFGQGTRLTVV.

This chain links TRBV6-1 with TRBJ1-5; 9 positions agree with TRBD1. With 2 bases clipped from V and 7 bases from J, the junction kept 12 bases outside the gene matches. The germline V gene encodes CDR1 MNHNS and CDR2 SASEGT. CDR3 length: 17 amino acids. In nucleotides, the CDR3 is TGTGCCAGCAGTGAAAGGCGTGAACAGGGGGCGCGACAGCCCCAGCATTTT. It translates to CASSERREQGARQPQHF.

The CDR3 DNA sequence: TGTGCCAGCAGTAAACGGACAGGGAGCACAGATACGCAGTATTTT. This gives the protein CASSKRTGSTDTQYF. V gene TRBV2 combines with J gene TRBJ2-3, with 8 nucleotides matching TRBD1. V trimming: 5 bases; J trimming: 0 bases; junction bases outside the gene matches: 4. The CDR3 contains 15 residues. Germline CDR1 and CDR2: SNHLY and FYNNEI.

As for this clone: Distinct nucleotide sequences in the sample also encode this CDR3. The V and J genes are TRBV19 and TRBJ2-7; TRBD1 matches at 7 bases. The V gene end was trimmed by 5 bases and the J gene end by 1 base; junction bases not matched to a gene: 2. Germline loops: CDR1 LNHDA, CDR2 SQIVND (reference sequence). The CDR3 has 13 amino acids. Here the CDR3 reads CASSPTGSYEQYF. CDR3 coding DNA: TGTGCCAGTAGTCCGACAGGGTCCTACGAGCAGTACTTC.

The chain links TRBV19 to TRBJ2-4, with a tentative D call TRBD2 (5 bases). The CDR3 is 19 residues long. CDR1 and CDR2 from the germline V gene are LNHDA and SQIVND (reference sequence). The V and J ends lost 3 bases and 0 bases respectively, with 21 bases between them. CDR3 bases: TGTGCCAGTAGTATGCGTGGGAACATAGCGAAACTAGCCAAAAACATTCAGTACTTC. This encodes CASSMRGNIAKLAKNIQYF.

The chain combines TRBV19 with TRBJ2-3, with 7 bases that match TRBD2. Per germline, CDR1 LNHDA and CDR2 SQIVND (reference sequence). The CDR3 extends over 14 amino acids. After removal of 6 bases from V and 0 bases from J, the junction contained 3 bases not matched to a gene. The CDR3 DNA reads TGTGCCAGTAGCACTAGCGCGAGCACAGATACGCAGTATTTT. Encoded protein: CASSTSASTDTQYF.